Each of the 31 T cell receptor beta chains below was sequenced from the same sample in a study of tumor and adjacent non-tumor tissue in lung cancer (dated 2018 in TCRdb). Library preparation was by multiplex PCR. Sequencer: Illumina HiSeq 2500. TCRbeta libraries were constructed through three rounds of nested PCR with primers (Table S4) according to protocols adapted from ARM-PCR. Using fastp at Q25 and MiXCR, TCRdb reprocessed the public reads and kept productive beta chains. Rows matching on CDR3 protein sequence are summarized as one entry with the most common DNA and genes. The sample includes around 71,000 distinct CDR3 sequences, with roughly 72% observed a single time. The top ten constitute about 9.5% of the sample. RNA was isolated from bulk unsorted tissue, and RNA quality was assessed with a NanoDrop ND-1000 and an Agilent 2100. Sequencing used lung tumor tissue. The receptors were sampled from a woman aged 40-49 years with non-small cell lung cancer.

J is TRBJ1-3 and V is TRBV4-2; D unclear. The V and J ends lost 0 bases and 15 bases respectively, with 21 bases between them. This CDR3 contains 15 residues. Germline V gives CDR1 LGHNA, CDR2 YNFKEQ. CDR3 in DNA: TGTGCCAGCAGCCAAGAACTCCTCTCTGGAAACACAACATATTTT. Its translation: CASSQELLSGNTTYF.

CDR3 nucleotides: TGTGCCAGCAACAAGGCACTAGCTGCACTATACAATGAGCAGTTCTTC. Its protein is CASNKALAALYNEQFF. The rearrangement uses TRBV11-2 and TRBJ2-1, with a possible D match to TRBD2 (6 bases). V shed 7 bases and J shed 4 bases, with 20 bases lying between them. The CDR3 sequence is 16 residues long. Germline V lookup: CDR1 SGHAT, CDR2 FQNNGV.

This chain uses TRBV11-2 with TRBJ1-1; a possible D gene is TRBD1 (6 bases). The V gene's germline CDR1 is SGHAT and CDR2 FQNNGV. V was shortened by 9 bases and J by 5 bases, with 16 bases between the two germline ends. This CDR3 is built from 13 residues. The CDR3 bases are TGTGCCAGTGGGGTCGGGGGGGCGACTGAAGCTTTCTTT. Protein sequence: CASGVGGATEAFF.

As for this clonotype: An end of the junction does not agree with germline; a read error may underlie this. This chain links TRBV12-3 or TRBV12-4 with TRBJ2-3; D tentatively reads TRBD1 or TRBD2 (5 bases each). The CDR3 totals 16 residues. CDR3 DNA sequence: TGTTCCAGCAGTCCGACTAACGGGGCTAGCACAGATACGCAGTATTTT. This encodes CSSSPTNGASTDTQYF.

This clonotype is labeled medium-sized (0.01 to 0.1%). The chain joins TRBV11-1 to TRBJ1-2; 8 bases agree with TRBD1. There are 17 residues in the CDR3. Trimming at V came to 5 bases and at J to 2 bases, leaving 13 bases not matched to a gene. The germline CDR1 and CDR2 sequences are SGHAT and FQDESV (reference sequence). In nucleotides, the CDR3 is TGTGCCAGCAGCCGATACTCCGGGACAGGTATCAACTATGGCTACACCTTC. Translation gives CASSRYSGTGINYGYTF. The full variable domain, its missing parts supplied by reference TRBV11-1 and TRBJ1-2, is EAEVAQSPRYKITEKSQAVAFWCDPISGHATLYWYRQILGQGPELLVQFQDESVVDDSQLPKDRFSAERLKGVDSTLKIQPAELGDSAMYLCASSRYSGTGINYGYTFGSGTRLTVV.

J is TRBJ1-3 and V is TRBV28, with D possibly matching TRBD1 (5 bases). Germline V gene data show CDR1 as MDHEN and CDR2 as SYDVKM. The CDR3 consists of 15 residues. V was clipped by 2 bases and J by 3 bases, with 11 bases between them. CDR3 bases: TGTGCCAGCAGTTTACCCGCCGGGGGTGGAAACACCATATATTTT. Amino acid sequence: CASSLPAGGGNTIYF.

In regard to this clonotype: This likely comes from a read error, as the CDR3 has no conserved phenylalanine or tryptophan at its end. V is TRBV12-3 or TRBV12-4 and J is TRBJ2-2; weak D call: TRBD2 (6 bases). The length of the CDR3 is 13 residues. CDR3 loop: CATRDSNSGELFI. The CDR3 DNA is TGTGCCACCCGGGACTCGAACAGCGGGGAGCTGTTTATT.

Worth noting for this clonotype: The CDR3 end shows no conserved phenylalanine or tryptophan, and so a read error is likely. No DNA is shown, since the ends of the CDR3 on it are uncertain; the CDR3 is the one TCRdb lists. This chain's CDR3 is CAWSVSGYGYIY. V usage is TRBV30 and J usage is TRBJ1-2. Including both end residues, the CDR3 is 12 amino acids long. Germline CDR1 reads GTSNPN; CDR2 reads SVGIG (reference sequence).

Comments on this clonotype: The CDR3 does not close with the conserved phenylalanine or tryptophan, likely indicating a read error. This chain connects TRBV11-2 to TRBJ2-1; 12 bases are a match to TRBD2. This CDR3 has 18 residues. V lost 7 bases, J lost 10 bases, and 20 bases stayed unmatched. Germline lookup yields CDR1 SGHAT and CDR2 FQNNGV. The CDR3 DNA sequence: TGTGCCAGCATCTCGCGCATCGTGACTAGCGGGGGACTAAGGGAGCAGTTCTCC. As protein: CASISRIVTSGGLREQFS.

Regarding this clonotype: It may be a read error: a sequence one base away is much more abundant. The rearrangement links TRBV7-8 to TRBJ2-7; 7 nucleotides match TRBD1. CDR1 and CDR2 from the germline V gene are SGHVS and FQNEAQ. Trimming at V came to 0 bases and at J to 0 bases, leaving 5 bases not matched to a gene. This CDR3 is 16 amino acids long. The CDR3 nucleotides read TGTGCCAGCAGCTTAGCAGGGGGCCCGAGCTCCTACGAGCAGTACTTC. Residues: CASSLAGGPSSYEQYF.

As regards this clonotype: Sequence at one end of the junction differs from germline and may be a read error. This chain links TRBV11-2 with TRBJ2-3, with a tentative D call TRBD2 (6 bases). Germline values: CDR1 SGHAT, CDR2 FQNNGV. The CDR3 contains 15 residues. CDR3 sequence (DNA): TGTGCCAGCAGCTGTGGGACTCTCGGGGCAGATACGCAATATTTT. It is translated as CASSCGTLGADTQYF.

On this clonotype: One end of the junction varies from germline; a read error may be responsible. The gene calls are TRBV6-5 and TRBJ1-1, with 8 positions matching TRBD1. The V gene's germline CDR1 is MNHEY and CDR2 SVGAGI. The CDR3 contains 16 residues. CDR3 nucleotides: TGTACCAGCAGTCAAAACTTAGGACAGGGTGGGACTGAGGCTTTCTTT. Its protein product is CTSSQNLGQGGTEAFF.

The V gene is TRBV11-2, the J gene TRBJ1-1; D call uncertain. This CDR3 comprises 14 residues. Germline V gene sequence: CDR1 SGHAT, CDR2 FQNNGV. V gave up 9 bases and J gave up 4 bases, with 18 bases separating them. CDR3 DNA: TGTGCCAGTAGCCCCGACATTGGAGGCACTGAAGCTTTCTTT. Translation: CASSPDIGGTEAFF.

As regards this clonotype: One end of the junction does not line up with germline, which may come from a read error. The chain has TRBV20-1 and TRBJ2-7; weak D call: TRBD2 (6 bases). This CDR3 spans 14 amino acids. The germline gives CDR1 DFQATT, CDR2 SNEGSKA (reference sequence). The CDR3 sequence is CSASRRGTGYEQYF. The DNA for the CDR3 is TGCAGTGCTAGTCGTCGGGGGACGGGCTACGAGCAGTATTTC.

Remarks on this clonotype: Germline and junction disagree at one end, which may indicate a read error. J is TRBJ2-3 and V is TRBV6-1, with a weak D call TRBD2 (5 bases). The CDR3 has 15 amino acids. Germline V gives CDR1 MNHNS, CDR2 SASEGT. The CDR3 here is CASTERQGSTDTHYF. Written as DNA, the CDR3 is TGTGCCAGCACTGAACGTCAAGGGAGCACAGATACGCATTATTTT.

Points on this clonotype: At one of its ends the junction is not consistent with the germline gene, which may arise from a read error. The J gene is TRBJ1-1, the V gene TRBV19; D not resolved. From germline, CDR1 is LNHDA and CDR2 SQIVND (reference sequence). The length of the CDR3 is 10 residues. The DNA for the CDR3 is TGTGTCAGTAGGGACACTGAAGCTTTCTTT. Translating it yields CVSRDTEAFF.

CDR3 bases: TGCGCCAGCAGGCAGGTCCGGGACAGCAATGAAAAACTGTTTTTT. Translating it yields CASRQVRDSNEKLFF. The rearrangement uses TRBV4-1 and TRBJ1-4; 7 bases map to TRBD1. The CDR3 runs to 15 residues. With V trimmed by 6 bases and J by 5 bases, 9 bases remained unmatched. Germline CDR1 is MGHRA and CDR2 is YSYEKL.

Concerning this clonotype: An end of the junction differs from the germline gene, which may be a read error. The chain uses TRBV18 and TRBJ2-3, with D hard to call. This CDR3 has 15 residues. In germline, CDR1 is KGHSH, CDR2 LQKENI. For the CDR3, the DNA is TGCGTCAGCTCACCACGAGGAGCTAGCACAGATACGCAGTATTTT. As protein: CVSSPRGASTDTQYF.

Details on this clonotype: An end of the junction differs from the germline gene, which may be a read error. This sequence joins TRBV29-1 and TRBJ2-1; D uncertain. Germline V gene data show CDR1 as SQVTM and CDR2 as ANQGSEA. The CDR3 has 13 amino acids. The CDR3 DNA reads TGTAACGTTGAAAACTCCGGATTTGGTGAGCAGTTCTTC. Translating gives CNVENSGFGEQFF.

The CDR3 sequence is CASSEILAALYYEQFF. CDR3 nucleotide sequence: TGTGCCAGCAGCGAGATACTAGCTGCACTGTACTATGAGCAGTTCTTC. The chain uses TRBV11-2 and TRBJ2-1; the D gene is possibly TRBD2 (6 bases). The CDR3 loop spans 16 amino acids. V was clipped by 5 bases and J by 8 bases, with 22 bases between them. Germline V gene data show CDR1 as SGHAT and CDR2 as FQNNGV. Full variable domain (outside the CDR3, taken from reference TRBV11-2 and TRBJ2-1): EAGVAQSPRYKIIEKRQSVAFWCNPISGHATLYWYQQILGQGPKLLIQFQNNGVVDDSQLPKDRFSAERLKGVDSTLKIQPAKLEDSAVYLCASSEILAALYYEQFFGPGTRLTVL.

This clonotype was observed a single time. A junction boundary mismatches the germline segment, possibly from a read error. The J gene is TRBJ2-1, the V gene TRBV4-1, with 15 bases lining up with TRBD2. Germline V gene data show CDR1 as MGHRA and CDR2 as YSYEKL. The CDR3 is 19 amino acids. The CDR3 sequence is CASSHQGLAGGPLRNEHFF. DNA for the CDR3: TGCGCCAGCAGCCATCAGGGACTAGCGGGGGGCCCTCTGCGGAATGAGCACTTCTTC.

About this clonotype itself: One end of the junction fails to match germline, which may point to a read error. The rearrangement uses TRBV11-2 and TRBJ2-5; no reliable D call. CDR3 size: 13 residues. Germline CDR1 SGHAT, CDR2 FQNNGV. The CDR3 protein is CASSSLKWGTQYF. CDR3 coding DNA: TGTGCCAGTAGCTCGTTAAAATGGGGGACCCAGTACTTC.

Points on this clonotype: At one end, the junction sequence differs from germline, possibly due to a read error. This rearrangement joins TRBV14 to TRBJ2-3; D ambiguous. CDR3 length equals 13 residues. Germline CDR1 SGHDN, CDR2 FVKESK. CDR3 residues: CVSRQGLTDTQYF. DNA for the CDR3: TGTGTCAGCAGGCAAGGCCTTACAGATACGCAGTATTTT. Full variable domain (rest looked up from reference TRBV14 and TRBJ2-3): EAGVTQFPSHSVIEKGQTVTLRCDPISGHDNLYWYRRVMGKEIKFLLHFVKESKQDESGMPNNRFLAERTGGTYSTLKVQPAELEDSGVYFCVSRQGLTDTQYFGPGTRLTVL.

About this clonotype: The junction does not match germline at one end; this may be a read error. DNA of the CDR3: TGTGCCATCGCATCGGGGGACCTCACCGGGGACCTGTTTTTT. This codes for CAIASGDLTGDLFF. The gene calls are TRBV10-3 and TRBJ2-2; possible D gene TRBD2, 6 bases. The CDR3 is 14 amino acids. Germline CDR1 and CDR2: ENHRY and SYGVKD.

This clonotype has only a few counts. V is TRBV28 and J is TRBJ1-1, with 10 bases fitting TRBD1. This CDR3 region has 16 residues. With V trimmed by 4 bases and J by 7 bases, 12 bases remained unmatched. CDR1 MDHEN and CDR2 SYDVKM come from the germline V gene. The CDR3 protein is CASSSAPGQGPSEAFF. DNA of the CDR3: TGTGCCAGCAGTTCTGCTCCGGGACAGGGGCCAAGTGAAGCTTTCTTT.

Worth noting for this clonotype: A read error may produce the germline difference seen at one junction end. The chain is built from TRBV11-1 and TRBJ1-4; D remains ambiguous. The V gene's germline CDR1 is SGHAT and CDR2 FQDESV (reference sequence). The CDR3 consists of 16 residues. DNA for the CDR3: TGTGCTAGCAGCTTAGACTACGAGGCGGGAACCGAAAAACTGTTTTTT. Translated: CASSLDYEAGTEKLFF.

Remarks on this clonotype: One end of the junction is discordant with germline, which a read error may explain. The rearrangement joins TRBV20-1 to TRBJ1-6; possible D gene TRBD1, 5 bases. CDR3 length: 15 amino acids. CDR1 DFQATT and CDR2 SNEGSKA come from the germline V gene (reference sequence). The CDR3 DNA reads TGCAGTGCTAGACCCCGACAGCGCGGAAATTCACTCCTCCACTTT. This translates into CSARPRQRGNSLLHF.

Remarks on this clonotype: One base away lies a much larger clone, so this may be a sequencing read error. V usage is TRBV7-8 and J usage is TRBJ1-5; the D gene is possibly TRBD1 (5 bases). Germline V gene data show CDR1 as SGHVS and CDR2 as FQNEAQ. The CDR3 runs 14 residues. Written as DNA, the CDR3 is TGTGCCAGCAGCTACAATGAAAGGGCGGGACCAGTTAATTTT. It is translated as CASSYNERAGPVNF.

Comment on this clonotype: The germline gene is not matched at one end of the junction; a read error may be the cause. This chain links TRBV6-5 with TRBJ2-1; TRBD2 agrees at 7 bases. Germline CDR1 reads MNHEY; CDR2 reads SVGAGI. The length of the CDR3 is 13 residues. The CDR3 nucleotides read TGTGCCAGCAGTTACAGTGCGGGGGTAAATCAGATCTTC. It is translated as CASSYSAGVNQIF.

The sample holds one count of this clonotype. A much larger clone is a single base away; this may be a read error. V and J are TRBV5-1 and TRBJ1-4; D gene ambiguous. The germline V gene encodes CDR1 SGHRS and CDR2 YFSETQ. The CDR3 totals 17 residues. The DNA for the CDR3 is TGCGCCGGCAGCTTGGGAACAGCCAATTCCCTTAATGAAAAACTGTTTTTT. Its translation is CAGSLGTANSLNEKLFF.

This chain links TRBV6-1 with TRBJ2-1; a weak D match, TRBD2 (5 bases). CDR1 and CDR2 from the germline V gene are MNHNS and SASEGT. V was shortened by 0 bases and J by 4 bases, with 13 bases between the two germline ends. There are 16 residues in the CDR3. Here the CDR3 DNA reads TGTGCCAGCAGTGAAGCGGCAGTGGGGAGATACAATGAGCAGTTCTTC. Translation: CASSEAAVGRYNEQFF.